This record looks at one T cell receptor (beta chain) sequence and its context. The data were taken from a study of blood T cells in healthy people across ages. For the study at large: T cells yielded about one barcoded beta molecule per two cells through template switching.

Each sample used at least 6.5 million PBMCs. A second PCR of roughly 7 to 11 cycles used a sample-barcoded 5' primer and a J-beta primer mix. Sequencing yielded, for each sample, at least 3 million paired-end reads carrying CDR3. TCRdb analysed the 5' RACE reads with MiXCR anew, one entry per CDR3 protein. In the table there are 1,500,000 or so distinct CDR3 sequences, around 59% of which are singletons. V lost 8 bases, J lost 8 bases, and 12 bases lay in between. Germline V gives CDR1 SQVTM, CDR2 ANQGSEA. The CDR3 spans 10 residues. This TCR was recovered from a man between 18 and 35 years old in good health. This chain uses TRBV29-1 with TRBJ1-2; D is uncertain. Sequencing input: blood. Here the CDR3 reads CSTAREGYTF. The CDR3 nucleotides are TGCAGCACTGCGCGGGAGGGCTACACCTTC.